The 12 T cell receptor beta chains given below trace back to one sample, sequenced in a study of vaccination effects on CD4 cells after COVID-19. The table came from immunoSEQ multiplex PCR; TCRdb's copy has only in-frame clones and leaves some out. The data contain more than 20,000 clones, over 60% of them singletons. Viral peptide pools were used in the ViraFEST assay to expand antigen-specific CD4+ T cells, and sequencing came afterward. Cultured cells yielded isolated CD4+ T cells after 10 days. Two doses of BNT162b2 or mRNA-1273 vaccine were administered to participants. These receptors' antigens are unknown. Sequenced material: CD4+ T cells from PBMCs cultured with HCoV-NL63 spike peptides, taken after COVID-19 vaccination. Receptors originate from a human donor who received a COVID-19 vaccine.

The DNA for the CDR3 is TGTGCCAGCAGCTTAGGGGCGCGAGGGGGCACAGATACGCAGTATTTT. As protein: CASSLGARGGTDTQYF. The chain employs TRBV11-3 and TRBJ2-3; the D gene could be TRBD1 or TRBD2 (5 bases each). Per the germline V gene, CDR1 is SGHNT and CDR2 is YENEEA. Trimming pared 1 base from V and 1 base from J, leaving 12 bases between. This CDR3 spans 16 amino acids.

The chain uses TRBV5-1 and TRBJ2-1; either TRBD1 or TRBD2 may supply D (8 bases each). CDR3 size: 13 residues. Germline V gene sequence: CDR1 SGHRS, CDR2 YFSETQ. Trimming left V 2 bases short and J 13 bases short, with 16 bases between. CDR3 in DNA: TGCGCCAGCAGCTTCCAGGGGGCGGGGGGTCAGTTCTTC. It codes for CASSFQGAGGQFF.

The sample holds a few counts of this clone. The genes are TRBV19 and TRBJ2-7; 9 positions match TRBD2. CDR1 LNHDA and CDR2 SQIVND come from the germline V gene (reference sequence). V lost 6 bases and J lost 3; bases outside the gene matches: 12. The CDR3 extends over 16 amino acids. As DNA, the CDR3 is TGTGCCAGTAGCCAAGGAAGCGGGGGGCTCAACTACGAGCAGTACTTC. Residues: CASSQGSGGLNYEQYF.

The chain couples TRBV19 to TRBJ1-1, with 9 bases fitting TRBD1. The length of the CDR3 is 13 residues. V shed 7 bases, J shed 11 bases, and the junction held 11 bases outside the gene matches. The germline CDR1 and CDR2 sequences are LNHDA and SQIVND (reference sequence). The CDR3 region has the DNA TGTGCCAGTAACCTACAGGGGGCGGTCATTGCTTTCTTT. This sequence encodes CASNLQGAVIAFF.

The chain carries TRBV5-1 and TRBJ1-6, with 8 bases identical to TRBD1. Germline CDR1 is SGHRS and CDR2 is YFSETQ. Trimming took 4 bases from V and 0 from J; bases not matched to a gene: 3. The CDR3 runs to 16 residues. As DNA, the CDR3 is TGCGCCAGCAGCCGGGACAGGAGCTCCTATAATTCACCCCTCCACTTT. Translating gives CASSRDRSSYNSPLHF.

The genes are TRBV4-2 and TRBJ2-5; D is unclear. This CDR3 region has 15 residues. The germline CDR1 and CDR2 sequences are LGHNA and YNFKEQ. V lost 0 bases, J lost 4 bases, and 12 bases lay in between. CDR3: CASSQDRMGAETQYF. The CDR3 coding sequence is TGTGCCAGCAGCCAAGATCGAATGGGTGCAGAGACCCAGTACTTC.

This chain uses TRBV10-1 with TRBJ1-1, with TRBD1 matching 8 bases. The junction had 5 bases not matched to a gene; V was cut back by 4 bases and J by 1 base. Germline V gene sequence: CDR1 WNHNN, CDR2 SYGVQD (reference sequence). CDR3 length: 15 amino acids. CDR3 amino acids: CASSVGTGENTEAFF. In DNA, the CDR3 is TGCGCCAGCAGTGTTGGGACAGGCGAGAACACTGAAGCTTTCTTT.

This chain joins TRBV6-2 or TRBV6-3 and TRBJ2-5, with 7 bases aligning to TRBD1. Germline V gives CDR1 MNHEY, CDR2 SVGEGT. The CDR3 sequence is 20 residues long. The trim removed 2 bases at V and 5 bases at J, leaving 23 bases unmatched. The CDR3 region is CASSYPARGGSGIRRETQYF. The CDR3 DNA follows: TGTGCCAGCAGTTACCCTGCGCGAGGGGGCTCAGGGATAAGGCGGGAGACCCAGTACTTC.

DNA for the CDR3: TGTGCCAGCAGTGGAGCGGGGAGGAACTACAATGAGCAGTTCTTC. It is translated as CASSGAGRNYNEQFF. The genes are TRBV6-1 and TRBJ2-1; 7 bases fit TRBD2. This CDR3 contains 15 residues. The trim removed 4 bases at V and 3 bases at J, leaving 6 bases unmatched. Germline values: CDR1 MNHNS, CDR2 SASEGT.

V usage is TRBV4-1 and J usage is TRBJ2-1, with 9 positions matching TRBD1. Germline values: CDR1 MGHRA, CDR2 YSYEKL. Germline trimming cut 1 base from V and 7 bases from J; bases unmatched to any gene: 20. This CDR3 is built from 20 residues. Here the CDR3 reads CASSQAVWDRVISMGNEQFF. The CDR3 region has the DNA TGCGCCAGCAGCCAAGCAGTTTGGGACAGGGTGATTTCGATGGGGAATGAGCAGTTCTTC.

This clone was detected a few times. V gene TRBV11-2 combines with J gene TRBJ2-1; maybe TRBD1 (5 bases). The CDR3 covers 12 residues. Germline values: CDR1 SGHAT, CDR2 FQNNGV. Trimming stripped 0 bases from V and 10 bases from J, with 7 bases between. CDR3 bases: TGTGCCAGCAGCTTAGAAAAGGGGGAGCAGTTCTTC. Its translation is CASSLEKGEQFF.

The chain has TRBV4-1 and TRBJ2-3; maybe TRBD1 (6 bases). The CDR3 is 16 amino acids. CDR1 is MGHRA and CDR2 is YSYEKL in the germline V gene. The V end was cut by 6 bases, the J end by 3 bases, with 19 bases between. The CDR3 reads CASRDTGLVLTDTQYF. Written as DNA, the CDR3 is TGCGCCAGCAGAGATACAGGGTTGGTGCTAACAGATACGCAGTATTTT.